This T cell receptor beta chain is drawn from a study of T cells in Graves' hyperthyroidism and ophthalmopathy. The TCR beta CDR3 regions underwent amplification using RNA transcripts as the source. First-round RT-PCR with HTBI primers amplified the TCR CDR3 region. MiXCR was run by TCRdb on the multiplex PCR reads, yielding one entry per CDR3 protein. The sample shows around 300,000 distinct CDR3 sequences, about an eighth of them seen only once. Trimming took 5 bases from V and 5 from J, leaving 10 bases between them. Germline loops: CDR1 SEHNR, CDR2 FQNEAQ (reference sequence). The CDR3 extends over 13 amino acids. In this sample, this clonotype turned up many times. Patients between 18 and 65 years old had hyperthyroidism, newly diagnosed and lasting under 2 months. Not enrolled were patients with uncontrolled infection, other autoimmune disease, pregnancy or lactation. Diagnostic assessment was based on clinical symptoms, serum thyroxine and TRAb, thyroid ultrasound and orbital computed tomography. Fresh 10 ml peripheral blood yielded PBMCs.

The receptor comes from a woman aged 35 to 49 with Graves' hyperthyroidism. The rearrangement joins TRBV7-9 to TRBJ2-1; D perhaps matches TRBD2 (5 bases). Sequenced input: blood. The CDR3 is CASSKDFHNEQFF. The CDR3 DNA is TGTGCCAGCAGCAAGGACTTTCACAATGAGCAGTTCTTC.